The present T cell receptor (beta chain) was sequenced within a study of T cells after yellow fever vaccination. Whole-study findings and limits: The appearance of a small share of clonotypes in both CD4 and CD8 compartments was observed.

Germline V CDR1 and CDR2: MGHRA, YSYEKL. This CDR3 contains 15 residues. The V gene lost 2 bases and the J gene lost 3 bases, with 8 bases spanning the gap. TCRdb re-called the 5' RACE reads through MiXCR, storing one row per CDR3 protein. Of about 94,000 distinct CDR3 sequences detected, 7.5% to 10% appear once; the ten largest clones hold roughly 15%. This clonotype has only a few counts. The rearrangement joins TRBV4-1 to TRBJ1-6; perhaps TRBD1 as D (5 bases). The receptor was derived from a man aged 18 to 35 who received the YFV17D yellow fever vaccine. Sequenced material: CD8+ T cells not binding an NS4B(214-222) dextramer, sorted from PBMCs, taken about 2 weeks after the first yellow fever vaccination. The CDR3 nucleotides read TGCGCCAGCAGCCAACCGACAGACTATAATTCACCCCTCCACTTT. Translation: CASSQPTDYNSPLHF.